This T cell receptor (beta chain) was identified during a study of T cell repertoires in cytomegalovirus infection. TCRdb fed the reads into MiXCR, producing one record per CDR3 protein. This table holds hundreds of thousands of distinct CDR3 sequences, about 30% found once. This clonotype was seen many times. Its antigen is not identified. The CDR3 has 15 residues. V lost 10 bases and J 1 base, leaving 16 bases between the germline ends. Per germline, CDR1 SGHVS and CDR2 FNYEAQ. The receptor was derived from a human donor in good health (CMV status not recorded). Some clones in this sample may be carry-over from other donors' samples. Sequencing used cultured PBMCs, obtained from culture after CMV antigen stimulation. The chain joins TRBV7-6 to TRBJ2-2, with D tentatively TRBD1 or TRBD2 (6 bases each). The CDR3 loop reads CANRRGGKNTGELFF. The CDR3 coding sequence is TGTGCCAATAGAAGAGGGGGGAAGAACACCGGGGAGCTGTTTTTT.